The 31 T cell receptor beta chains below come from one sample, sequenced in a study of siplizumab effects on memory and regulatory T cells. Produced via immunoSEQ multiplex PCR; TCRdb's table is partial and in-frame only. The data contain about 98,000 clones, roughly 92% of them seen just once; the ten biggest clones take up about 1.1%. The specimen was CD4+ T cells sorted from blood. The source of these receptors is a human donor in good health.

The CDR3 nucleotides read TGTGCCAGCAGCTTGGGACGCCGAGACCCCTACGAGCAGTACTTC. Its protein is CASSLGRRDPYEQYF. V and J are TRBV11-2 and TRBJ2-7; D possibly uses TRBD1 or TRBD2 (5 bases each). V dropped 3 bases and J dropped 2 bases, with 14 bases sitting between them. The germline V gene encodes CDR1 SGHAT and CDR2 FQNNGV. This CDR3 comprises 15 residues.

The chain combines TRBV28 with TRBJ2-7, with TRBD2 matching 7 bases. The CDR3 extends over 15 amino acids. Trimming took 2 bases from V and 3 from J; bases not matched to a gene: 7. Per the germline V gene, CDR1 is MDHEN and CDR2 is SYDVKM. CDR3 region: CASSLLAALSYEQYF. CDR3 nucleotides: TGTGCCAGCAGTTTACTAGCGGCCCTTAGCTACGAGCAGTACTTC.

V and J are TRBV7-6 and TRBJ2-3; D call uncertain. The CDR3 consists of 13 residues. Germline V gene sequence: CDR1 SGHVS, CDR2 FNYEAQ. The ends were cut back, 4 bases at V and 4 bases at J, with 9 bases in the middle. As DNA, the CDR3 is TGTGCCAGCAGCTCCGTCGTGGCAGATACGCAGTATTTT. Encoded protein: CASSSVVADTQYF.

The V and J genes are TRBV19 and TRBJ2-5, with D perhaps matching TRBD2 (7 bases). The CDR3 spans 17 residues. Germline CDR1 reads LNHDA; CDR2 reads SQIVND (reference sequence). Trimming took 4 bases from V and 3 from J, leaving 21 bases between them. CDR3 sequence (DNA): TGTGCCAGTAGTAACGCGGGGCCCGGGGGGCTCGAAGAGACCCAGTACTTC. It codes for CASSNAGPGGLEETQYF.

This chain joins TRBV2 and TRBJ2-5, with D unresolved. CDR1 SNHLY and CDR2 FYNNEI come from the germline V gene. Trimming left V 3 bases short and J 5 bases short, with 1 base between. The CDR3 is made up of 10 amino acids. The CDR3, as DNA: TGTGCCAGCAGTGATGAGACCCAGTACTTC. Amino acid sequence: CASSDETQYF.

This clone was counted once. J is TRBJ2-3 and V is TRBV5-6; D may correspond to TRBD1 or TRBD2 (6 bases each). The ends were cut back, 10 bases at V and 2 bases at J, with 20 bases in the middle. The germline CDR1 and CDR2 sequences are SGHDT and YYEEEE. The length of the CDR3 is 15 residues. CDR3 sequence (DNA): TGTGCCTCGGGGGCCTCCGGTGGGTCCACAGATACGCAGTATTTT. Amino acid sequence: CASGASGGSTDTQYF.

This sequence joins TRBV7-9 and TRBJ2-1; possibly TRBD1 or TRBD2 for D (5 bases each). The V end lost 1 base, the J end lost 0 bases, and 10 bases lay between the germline ends. The CDR3 totals 16 residues. Germline values: CDR1 SEHNR, CDR2 FQNEAQ (reference sequence). The CDR3 is CASSLGGSSSYNEQFF. The CDR3 DNA follows: TGTGCCAGCAGCTTAGGGGGGTCAAGCTCCTACAATGAGCAGTTCTTC.

This rearrangement joins TRBV28 to TRBJ2-5, with D maybe TRBD2 (5 bases). The CDR3 has 16 residues. Trimming took 6 bases from V and 0 from J, leaving 17 bases between them. CDR1 is MDHEN, CDR2 SYDVKM, per germline. The CDR3 protein is CASRTLRAVYQETQYF. The CDR3 nucleotides read TGTGCCAGCAGAACGTTGAGGGCCGTGTACCAAGAGACCCAGTACTTC. Filled out from reference TRBV28 and TRBJ2-5, the complete variable domain reads DVKVTQSSRYLVKRTGEKVFLECVQDMDHENMFWYRQDPGLGLRLIYFSYDVKMKEKGDIPEGYSVSREKKERFSLILESASTNQTSMYLCASRTLRAVYQETQYFGPGTRLLVL.

The chain uses TRBV28 and TRBJ2-3; D possibly corresponds to TRBD1 (5 bases). Trimming left V 2 bases short and J 8 bases short, with 11 bases between. CDR3 length: 13 amino acids. Per the germline V gene, CDR1 is MDHEN and CDR2 is SYDVKM. The CDR3 DNA follows: TGTGCCAGCAGTTTACCCTTTAGGGGTACGCAGTATTTT. It codes for CASSLPFRGTQYF.

V is TRBV6-6 and J is TRBJ2-7; TRBD2 might be the D (5 bases). This CDR3 region has 16 residues. Trimming pared 1 base from V and 3 bases from J, leaving 16 bases between. Germline-derived CDR1 and CDR2 are MNHNY and SVGAGI (reference sequence). The DNA of the CDR3 is TGTGCCAGCAGTTACTACGAGACTGGACGGGGCTACGAGCAGTACTTC. It yields the protein CASSYYETGRGYEQYF.

V usage is TRBV11-2 and J usage is TRBJ2-3; maybe TRBD1 (5 bases). This CDR3 has 14 residues. Germline V CDR1 and CDR2: SGHAT, FQNNGV. The V gene lost 1 base and the J gene lost 7 bases, with 12 bases spanning the gap. The CDR3 nucleotides are TGTGCCAGCAGCTTAGCGCTGGACATAAATACGCAGTATTTT. This sequence encodes CASSLALDINTQYF.

The chain has TRBV27 and TRBJ2-7, with 8 bases fitting TRBD1. V shed 2 bases, J shed 7 bases, and the junction held 10 bases outside the gene matches. This CDR3 comprises 15 residues. CDR1 is MNHEY and CDR2 is SMNVEV in the germline V gene (reference sequence). The CDR3 DNA is TGTGCCAGCAGTTTACTTGTGCAGGGGGCTGGAGAGCAGTACTTC. Its protein product is CASSLLVQGAGEQYF.

The chain has TRBV6-5 and TRBJ1-2; D is unresolved. Germline V gene lookup returns CDR1 MNHEY and CDR2 SVGAGI. This CDR3 is 14 amino acids long. V was trimmed by 4 bases and J by 8 bases, leaving 17 bases between them. CDR3: CASSSPARGWGYTF. DNA of the CDR3: TGTGCCAGCAGTTCCCCGGCACGAGGGTGGGGCTACACCTTC.

This clone was picked up one time. This sequence joins TRBV15 and TRBJ1-2, with D maybe TRBD1 (5 bases). The CDR3 spans 15 residues. V was trimmed by 0 bases and J by 8 bases, leaving 16 bases between them. Germline V CDR1 and CDR2: LNHNV, YYDKDF (reference sequence). In DNA, the CDR3 is TGTGCCACCAGCAGAGATTTCGCGATGGGGCGAGGCTACACCTTC. Amino acid sequence: CATSRDFAMGRGYTF.

The chain recombines TRBV7-3 with TRBJ2-1, with D perhaps matching TRBD1 (5 bases). The CDR3 is 15 residues long. Germline CDR1 reads SGHTA; CDR2 reads FQGTGA. Trimming removed 5 bases from V and 8 bases from J, with 19 bases in between. The CDR3 sequence is CASSLRQSSPDEQFF. DNA for the CDR3: TGTGCCAGCAGCCTCCGACAGAGCTCCCCTGATGAGCAGTTCTTC.

The chain uses TRBV9 and TRBJ2-2, with D uncertain. V was clipped by 1 base and J by 1 base, with 11 bases between them. From germline, CDR1 is SGDLS and CDR2 YYNGEE. This CDR3 spans 16 amino acids. This CDR3 is CASSVISRVNTGELFF. Here the CDR3 DNA reads TGTGCCAGCAGCGTAATCTCCCGGGTGAACACCGGGGAGCTGTTTTTT.

The chain is built from TRBV30 and TRBJ1-6; D not certain. The V gene's germline CDR1 is GTSNPN and CDR2 SVGIG (reference sequence). Deletions cut 1 base from V and 9 bases from J, with 16 bases between. The CDR3 spans 15 residues. The CDR3 loop reads CAWSGPVYRGSPLHF. The CDR3 nucleotides read TGTGCCTGGAGTGGCCCCGTGTATCGAGGTTCACCCCTCCACTTT.

This chain links TRBV5-6 with TRBJ2-7; D is undetermined. The CDR3 is made up of 11 amino acids. V was pared by 2 bases and J by 2 bases, with 2 bases between. CDR1 and CDR2 from the germline V gene are SGHDT and YYEEEE. The CDR3: CASSLAYEQYF. CDR3 DNA: TGTGCCAGCAGCTTAGCCTACGAGCAGTACTTC.

The genes are TRBV7-9 and TRBJ2-7; 7 positions match TRBD1. This CDR3 is built from 16 residues. CDR1 and CDR2 from the germline V gene are SEHNR and FQNEAQ (reference sequence). The trim removed 3 bases at V and 7 bases at J, leaving 15 bases unmatched. The DNA of the CDR3 is TGTGCCAGCAGCTTTGACGTAAGACAGGGTGTCGGGGAGCAGTACTTC. Translated, it gives CASSFDVRQGVGEQYF.

V usage is TRBV28 and J usage is TRBJ2-6, with unresolved D. The V gene's germline CDR1 is MDHEN and CDR2 SYDVKM. There are 15 residues in the CDR3. V shed 6 bases and J shed 3 bases, with 12 bases lying between them. This chain's CDR3 is CASRVGGGGANVLTF. CDR3 in DNA: TGTGCCAGCAGAGTCGGCGGTGGTGGGGCCAACGTCCTGACTTTC.

The J gene is TRBJ1-5, the V gene TRBV27, with D hard to call. Germline values: CDR1 MNHEY, CDR2 SMNVEV (reference sequence). CDR3 length equals 13 residues. V lost 4 bases and J lost 4, with 8 bases in between. The CDR3 loop is CASSSVLNQPQHF. The CDR3 bases are TGTGCCAGCAGTTCCGTCCTTAATCAGCCCCAGCATTTT.

CDR3 sequence: CASSIDRSKHF. The CDR3 DNA reads as TGTGCCAGTAGTATAGACAGGTCTAAGCATTTT. The rearrangement uses TRBV19 and TRBJ1-5; D not certain. CDR3 length equals 11 residues. The V end lost 0 bases, the J end lost 14 bases, and 8 bases lay between the germline ends. The germline V gene encodes CDR1 LNHDA and CDR2 SQIVND (reference sequence).

This rearrangement joins TRBV6-1 to TRBJ2-3; D is possibly TRBD1 or TRBD2 (6 bases each). The CDR3 length is 14 residues. Germline assignment: CDR1 MNHNS and CDR2 SASEGT. The ends were cut back, 3 bases at V and 4 bases at J, with 11 bases in the middle. The CDR3 spells CASSDGGPADTQYF. In DNA, the CDR3 is TGTGCCAGCAGTGATGGGGGGCCCGCAGATACGCAGTATTTT.

This chain joins TRBV6-4 and TRBJ2-3; 8 nucleotides agree with TRBD1. This CDR3 region has 16 residues. V lost 6 bases to trimming and J lost 0 bases; unmatched junction nucleotides: 8. CDR1 and CDR2 from the germline V gene are MRHNA and SNTAGT. CDR3 sequence reads: CASSESGTGSTDTQYF. The CDR3, as DNA: TGTGCCAGCAGCGAGTCGGGGACAGGTAGCACAGATACGCAGTATTTT.

The chain links TRBV7-2 to TRBJ1-3, with unresolved D. Trimming stripped 5 bases from V and 0 bases from J, with 11 bases between. The CDR3 totals 15 residues. Germline-derived CDR1 and CDR2 are SGHTA and FQGNSA. The CDR3 sequence is CASSPYQTSGNTIYF. The CDR3 nucleotides are TGTGCCAGCAGCCCGTACCAGACCTCTGGAAACACCATATATTTT.

The chain is built from TRBV28 and TRBJ2-2; D not certain. V was trimmed by 6 bases and J by 5 bases, leaving 4 bases between them. Germline V gene data show CDR1 as MDHEN and CDR2 as SYDVKM. This CDR3 comprises 11 residues. DNA of the CDR3: TGTGCCAGCAGAGGGACCGGGGAGCTGTTTTTT. It codes for CASRGTGELFF.

The chain employs TRBV7-9 and TRBJ2-1, with D perhaps TRBD1 or TRBD2 (6 bases each). Trimming removed 2 bases at V and 9 bases at J, with 20 bases between. The germline gives CDR1 SEHNR, CDR2 FQNEAQ (reference sequence). The CDR3 loop spans 16 amino acids. CDR3 region: CASSLLGGNLKGEQFF. CDR3 nucleotide sequence: TGTGCCAGCAGCTTATTAGGGGGGAACCTTAAGGGTGAGCAGTTCTTC.

This chain links TRBV30 with TRBJ1-5; tentative D call: TRBD1 (5 bases). Trimming took 1 base from V and 4 from J, leaving 11 bases between them. The germline gives CDR1 GTSNPN, CDR2 SVGIG (reference sequence). The CDR3 has 14 residues. CDR3 residues: CAWSEPGKNQPQHF. The CDR3 DNA reads TGTGCCTGGAGTGAGCCAGGGAAAAATCAGCCCCAGCATTTT.

This clone was recorded only once. The chain has TRBV4-1 and TRBJ2-1; the match to TRBD1 covers 9 bases. With V trimmed by 4 bases and J by 8 bases, 3 bases remained unmatched. Germline V gene data show CDR1 as MGHRA and CDR2 as YSYEKL. This CDR3 spans 13 amino acids. The CDR3 reads CASSLDRGDEQFF. CDR3 coding DNA: TGCGCCAGCAGCCTGGACAGGGGAGATGAGCAGTTCTTC.

The chain combines TRBV7-2 with TRBJ2-3; either TRBD1 or TRBD2 may fit D (5 bases each). Germline V gene data show CDR1 as SGHTA and CDR2 as FQGNSA. This CDR3 contains 16 residues. Trimming stripped 1 base from V and 6 bases from J, with 17 bases between. CDR3 region: CASSLVRGLGTDTQYF. CDR3 coding DNA: TGTGCCAGCAGCTTAGTGAGGGGTCTGGGAACCGATACGCAGTATTTT.

The gene calls are TRBV28 and TRBJ1-1; D possibly corresponds to TRBD1 (6 bases). Trimming stripped 8 bases from V and 5 bases from J, with 21 bases between. The CDR3 runs 15 residues. Germline V gives CDR1 MDHEN, CDR2 SYDVKM. The CDR3 reads CASQIPRGQGTEAFF. CDR3 DNA sequence: TGTGCCAGCCAAATTCCACGGGGGCAGGGGACTGAAGCTTTCTTT.